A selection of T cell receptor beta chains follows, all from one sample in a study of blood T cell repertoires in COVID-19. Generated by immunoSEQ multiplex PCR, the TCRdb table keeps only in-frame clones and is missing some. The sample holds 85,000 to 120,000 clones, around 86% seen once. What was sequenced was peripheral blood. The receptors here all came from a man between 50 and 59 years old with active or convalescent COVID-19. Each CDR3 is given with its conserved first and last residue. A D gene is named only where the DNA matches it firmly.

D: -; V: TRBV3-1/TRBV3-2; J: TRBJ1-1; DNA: TGTGCCAGCAGCCAAGAAAGGTACAGGACTGAAGCTTTCTTT; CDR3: CASSQERYRTEAFF
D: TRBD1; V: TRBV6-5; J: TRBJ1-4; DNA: TGTGCCAGCAGGAGATTAGGGGGCGCCGCTGAAAAACTGTTTTTT; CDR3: CASRRLGGAAEKLFF
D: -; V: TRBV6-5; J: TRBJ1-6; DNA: TGTGCCAGCAGTTACATGGGGGGGAATTCACCCCTCCACTTT; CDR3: CASSYMGGNSPLHF
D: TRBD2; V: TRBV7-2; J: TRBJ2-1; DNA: TGTGCCAGCAGCCTGACTAGCGGGGAGGTGAATGAGCAGTTCTTC; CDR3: CASSLTSGEVNEQFF
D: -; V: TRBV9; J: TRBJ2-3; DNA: TGTGCCAGCAGCGTAGCTACATGGGCATCTAGCACAGATACGCAGTATTTT; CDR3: CASSVATWASSTDTQYF
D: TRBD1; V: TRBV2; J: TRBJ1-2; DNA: TGTGCCAGTAAACTGACAGGGGATAGTGGCTACACCTTC; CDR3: CASKLTGDSGYTF
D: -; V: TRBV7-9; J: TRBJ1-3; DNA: TGTGCCAGCAGGCTAGGGGGGGTCTCTGGAAACACCATATATTTT; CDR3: CASRLGGVSGNTIYF
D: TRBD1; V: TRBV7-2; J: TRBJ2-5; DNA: TGTGCCAGCAGCCCCCTGGCAGGGGGCGACAAGACCCAGTACTTC; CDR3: CASSPLAGGDKTQYF
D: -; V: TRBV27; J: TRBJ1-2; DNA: TGTGCCAGCAGGAAGGGAGTCAGTATCGTTGGCTACACCTTC; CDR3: CASRKGVSIVGYTF
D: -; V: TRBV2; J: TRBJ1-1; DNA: TGTGCCAGCACCCCCACAAACACTGAAGCTTTCTTT; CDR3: CASTPTNTEAFF
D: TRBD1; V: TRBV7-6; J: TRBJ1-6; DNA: TGTGCCAGCAGCTTAGGCCCCCAGGGGGTAGGATCACCCCTCCACTTT; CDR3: CASSLGPQGVGSPLHF
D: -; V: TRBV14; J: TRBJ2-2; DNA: TGTGCCAGCAGCCAAGATGGGACGGGGGTCACCGGGGAGCTGTTTTTT; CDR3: CASSQDGTGVTGELFF
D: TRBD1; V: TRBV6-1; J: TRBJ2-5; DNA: TGTGCCAGCAGTGAAGGGGACAGGGAACAAGAGACCCAGTACTTC; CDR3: CASSEGDREQETQYF
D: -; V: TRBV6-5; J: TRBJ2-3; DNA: TGTGCCAGCAGTTACGGCGCGGGGATCACAGATACGCAGTATTTT; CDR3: CASSYGAGITDTQYF
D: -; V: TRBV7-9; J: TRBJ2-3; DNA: TGTGCCAGCAGCCCACTAGCCCACACAGATACGCAGTATTTT; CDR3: CASSPLAHTDTQYF
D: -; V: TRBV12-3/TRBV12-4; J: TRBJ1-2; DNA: TGTGCCAGCAGTTTAGACAGGGAATACGGCTACACCTTC; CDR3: CASSLDREYGYTF